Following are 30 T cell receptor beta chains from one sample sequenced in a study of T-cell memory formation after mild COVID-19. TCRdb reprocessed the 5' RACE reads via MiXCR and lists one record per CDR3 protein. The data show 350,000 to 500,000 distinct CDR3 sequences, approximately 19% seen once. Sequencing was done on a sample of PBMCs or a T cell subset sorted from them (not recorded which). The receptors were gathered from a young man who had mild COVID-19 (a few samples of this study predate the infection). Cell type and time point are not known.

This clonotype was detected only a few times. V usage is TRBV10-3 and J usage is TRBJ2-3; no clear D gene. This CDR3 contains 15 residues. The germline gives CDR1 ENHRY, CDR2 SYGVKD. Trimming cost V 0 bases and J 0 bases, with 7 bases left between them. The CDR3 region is CAISESSPSTDTQYF. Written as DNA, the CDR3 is TGTGCCATCAGTGAGTCTTCCCCGAGCACAGATACGCAGTATTTT.

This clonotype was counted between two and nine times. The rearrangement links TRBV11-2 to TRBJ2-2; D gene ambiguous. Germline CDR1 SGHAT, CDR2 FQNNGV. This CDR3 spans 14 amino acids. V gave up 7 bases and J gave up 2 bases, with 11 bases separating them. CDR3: CASTPIINTGELFF. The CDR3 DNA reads TGTGCCAGCACCCCGATAATAAACACCGGGGAGCTGTTTTTT.

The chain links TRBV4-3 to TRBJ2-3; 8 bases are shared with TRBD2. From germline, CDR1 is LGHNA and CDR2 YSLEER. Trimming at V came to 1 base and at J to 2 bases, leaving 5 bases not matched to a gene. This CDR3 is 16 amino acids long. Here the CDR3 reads CASSQGPGGPTDTQYF. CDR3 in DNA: TGCGCCAGCAGCCAAGGTCCGGGGGGGCCCACAGATACGCAGTATTTT.

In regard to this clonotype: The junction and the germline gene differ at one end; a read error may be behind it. As DNA, the CDR3 is TGTGCCACCAGTGGCAGCTATAGCAATCAGCCCAAGCATTTT. Translating gives CATSGSYSNQPKHF. The chain uses TRBV24-1 and TRBJ1-5; no clear D gene. This CDR3 region has 14 residues. Germline assignment: CDR1 KGHDR and CDR2 SFDVKD.

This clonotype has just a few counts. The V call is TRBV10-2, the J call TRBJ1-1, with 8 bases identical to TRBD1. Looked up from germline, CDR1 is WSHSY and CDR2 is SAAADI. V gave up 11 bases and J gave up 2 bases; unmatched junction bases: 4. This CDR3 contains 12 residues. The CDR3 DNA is TGCGCCGCCGGGACAGGTAACACTGAAGCTTTCTTT. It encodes CAAGTGNTEAFF.

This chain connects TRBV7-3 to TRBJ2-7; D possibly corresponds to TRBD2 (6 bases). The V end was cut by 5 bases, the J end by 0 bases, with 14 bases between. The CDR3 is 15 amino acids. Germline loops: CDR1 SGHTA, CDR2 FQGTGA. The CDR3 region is CASSPSGLGSYEQYV. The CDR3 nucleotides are TGTGCCAGCAGCCCCTCGGGACTTGGCTCCTACGAGCAGTACGTC.

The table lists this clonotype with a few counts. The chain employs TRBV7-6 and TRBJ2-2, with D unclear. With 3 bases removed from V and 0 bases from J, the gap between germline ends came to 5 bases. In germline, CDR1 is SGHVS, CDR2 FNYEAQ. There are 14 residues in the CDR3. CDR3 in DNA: TGTGCCAGCAGCTTTGAGCCGAACACCGGGGAGCTGTTTTTT. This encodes CASSFEPNTGELFF.

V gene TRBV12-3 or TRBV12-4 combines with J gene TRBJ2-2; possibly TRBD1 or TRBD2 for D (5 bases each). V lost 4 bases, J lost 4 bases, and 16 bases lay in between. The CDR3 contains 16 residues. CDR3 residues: CASSWGYRSFTGELFF. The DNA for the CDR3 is TGTGCCAGCAGTTGGGGGTACAGAAGTTTCACCGGGGAGCTGTTTTTT.

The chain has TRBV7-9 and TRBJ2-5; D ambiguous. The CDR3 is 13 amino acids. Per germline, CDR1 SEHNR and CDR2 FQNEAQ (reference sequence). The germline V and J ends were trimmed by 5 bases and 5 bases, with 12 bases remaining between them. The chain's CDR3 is CASSDPPVETQYF. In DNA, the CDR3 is TGTGCCAGCAGCGATCCACCGGTGGAGACCCAGTACTTC.

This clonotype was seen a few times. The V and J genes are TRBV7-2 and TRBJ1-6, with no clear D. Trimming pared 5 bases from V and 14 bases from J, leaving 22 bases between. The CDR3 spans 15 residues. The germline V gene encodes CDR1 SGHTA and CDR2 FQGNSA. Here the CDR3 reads CASSPRGTWAGALHF. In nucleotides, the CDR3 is TGTGCCAGCAGCCCCCGGGGAACCTGGGCTGGTGCCCTCCACTTT. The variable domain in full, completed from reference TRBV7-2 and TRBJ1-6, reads GAGVSQSPSNKVTEKGKDVELRCDPISGHTALYWYRQSLGQGLEFLIYFQGNSAPDKSGLPSDRFSAERTGGSVSTLTIQRTQQEDSAVYLCASSPRGTWAGALHFGNGTRLTVT.

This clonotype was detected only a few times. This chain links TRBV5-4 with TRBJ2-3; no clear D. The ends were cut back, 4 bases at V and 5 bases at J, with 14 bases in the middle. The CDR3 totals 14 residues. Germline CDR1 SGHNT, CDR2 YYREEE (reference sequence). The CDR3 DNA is TGTGCCAGCAGCCGGGCTTCCGGCGGAGATACGCAGTATTTT. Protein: CASSRASGGDTQYF.

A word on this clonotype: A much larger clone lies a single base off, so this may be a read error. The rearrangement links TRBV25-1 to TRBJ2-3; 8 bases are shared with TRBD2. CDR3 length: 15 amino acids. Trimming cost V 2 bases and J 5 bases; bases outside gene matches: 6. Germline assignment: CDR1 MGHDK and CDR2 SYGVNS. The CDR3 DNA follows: TGTGCCAGCAGTGAAACCGGGGGGGCCGGAGATACGCAGTATTTT. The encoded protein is CASSETGGAGDTQYF.

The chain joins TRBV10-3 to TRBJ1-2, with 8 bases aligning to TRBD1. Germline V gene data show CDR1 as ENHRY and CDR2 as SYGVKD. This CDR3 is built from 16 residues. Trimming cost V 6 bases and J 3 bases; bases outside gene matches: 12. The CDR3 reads CAISYLNRGTDYGYTF. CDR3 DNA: TGTGCCATCAGCTATCTCAACAGGGGGACCGACTATGGCTACACCTTC.

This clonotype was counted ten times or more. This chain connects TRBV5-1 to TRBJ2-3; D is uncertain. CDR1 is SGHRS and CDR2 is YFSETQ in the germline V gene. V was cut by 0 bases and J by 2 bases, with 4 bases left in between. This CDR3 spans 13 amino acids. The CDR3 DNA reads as TGCGCCAGCAGCTTGGAGGCCACAGATACGCAGTATTTT. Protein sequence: CASSLEATDTQYF.

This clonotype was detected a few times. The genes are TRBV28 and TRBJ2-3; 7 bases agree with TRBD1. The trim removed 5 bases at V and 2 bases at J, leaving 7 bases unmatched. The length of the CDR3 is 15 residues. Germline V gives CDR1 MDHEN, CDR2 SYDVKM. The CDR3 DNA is TGTGCCAGCAGTAAGGGACAGACACCCACAGATACGCAGTATTTT. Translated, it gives CASSKGQTPTDTQYF. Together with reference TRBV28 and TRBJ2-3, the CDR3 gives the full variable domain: DVKVTQSSRYLVKRTGEKVFLECVQDMDHENMFWYRQDPGLGLRLIYFSYDVKMKEKGDIPEGYSVSREKKERFSLILESASTNQTSMYLCASSKGQTPTDTQYFGPGTRLTVL.

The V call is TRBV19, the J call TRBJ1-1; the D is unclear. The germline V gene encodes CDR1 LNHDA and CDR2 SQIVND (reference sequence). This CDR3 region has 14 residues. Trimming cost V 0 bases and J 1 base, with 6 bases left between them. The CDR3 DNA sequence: TGTGCCAGTAGTATAGATACGCAGAACACTGAAGCTTTCTTT. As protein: CASSIDTQNTEAFF. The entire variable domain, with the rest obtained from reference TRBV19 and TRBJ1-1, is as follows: DGGITQSPKYLFRKEGQNVTLSCEQNLNHDAMYWYRQDPGQGLRLIYYSQIVNDFQKGDIAEGYSVSREKKESFPLTVTSAQKNPTAFYLCASSIDTQNTEAFFGQGTRLTVV.

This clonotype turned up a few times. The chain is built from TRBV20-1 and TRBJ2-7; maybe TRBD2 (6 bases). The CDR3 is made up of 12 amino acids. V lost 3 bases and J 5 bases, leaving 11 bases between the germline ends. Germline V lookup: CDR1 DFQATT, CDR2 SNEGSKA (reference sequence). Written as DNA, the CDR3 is TGCAGTGCTAGGCGGGAACGCCACGAGCAGTACTTC. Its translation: CSARRERHEQYF.

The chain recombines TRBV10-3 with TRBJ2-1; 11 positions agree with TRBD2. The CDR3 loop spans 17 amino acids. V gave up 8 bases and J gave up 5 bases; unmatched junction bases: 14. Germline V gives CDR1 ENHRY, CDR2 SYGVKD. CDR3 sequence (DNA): TGTGCCATCGGAAGAGAGATAGCGGGGGGGCACGACAATGAGCAGTTCTTC. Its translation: CAIGREIAGGHDNEQFF.

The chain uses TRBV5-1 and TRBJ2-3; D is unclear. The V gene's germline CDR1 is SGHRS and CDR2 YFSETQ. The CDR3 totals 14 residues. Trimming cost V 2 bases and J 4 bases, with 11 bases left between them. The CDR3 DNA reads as TGCGCCAGCAGCTTTCGCGGTCGGGCAGATACGCAGTATTTT. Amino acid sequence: CASSFRGRADTQYF. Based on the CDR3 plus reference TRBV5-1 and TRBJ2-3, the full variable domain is KAGVTQTPRYLIKTRGQQVTLSCSPISGHRSVSWYQQTPGQGLQFLFEYFSETQRNKGNFPGRFSGRQFSNSRSEMNVSTLELGDSALYLCASSFRGRADTQYFGPGTRLTVL.

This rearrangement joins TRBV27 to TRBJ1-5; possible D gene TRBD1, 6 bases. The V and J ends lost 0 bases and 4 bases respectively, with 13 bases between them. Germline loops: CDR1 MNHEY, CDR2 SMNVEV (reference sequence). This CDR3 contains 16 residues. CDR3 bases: TGTGCCAGCAGTTTATCGTACGTAAGGGGGAATCAGCCCCAGCATTTT. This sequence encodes CASSLSYVRGNQPQHF.

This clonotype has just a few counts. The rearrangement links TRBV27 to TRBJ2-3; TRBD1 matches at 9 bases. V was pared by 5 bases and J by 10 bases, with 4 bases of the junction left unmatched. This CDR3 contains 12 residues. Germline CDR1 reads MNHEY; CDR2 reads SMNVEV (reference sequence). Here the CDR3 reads CASSLRDRAQYF. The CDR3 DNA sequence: TGTGCCAGCAGTCTCCGGGACAGGGCGCAGTATTTT.

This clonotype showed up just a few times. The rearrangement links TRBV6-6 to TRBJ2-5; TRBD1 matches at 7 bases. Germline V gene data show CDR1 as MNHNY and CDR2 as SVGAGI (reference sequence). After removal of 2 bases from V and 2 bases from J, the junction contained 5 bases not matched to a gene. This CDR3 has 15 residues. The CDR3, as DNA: TGTGCCAGCAGTTACATAGGGGGCGAGCAAGAGACCCAGTACTTC. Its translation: CASSYIGGEQETQYF.

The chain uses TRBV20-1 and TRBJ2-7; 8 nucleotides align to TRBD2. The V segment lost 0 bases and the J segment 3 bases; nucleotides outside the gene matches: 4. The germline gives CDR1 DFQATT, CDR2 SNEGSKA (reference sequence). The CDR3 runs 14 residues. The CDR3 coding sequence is TGCAGTGCTAGAGATAAGCTAGCGGGCTACGAGCAGTACGTC. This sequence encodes CSARDKLAGYEQYV.

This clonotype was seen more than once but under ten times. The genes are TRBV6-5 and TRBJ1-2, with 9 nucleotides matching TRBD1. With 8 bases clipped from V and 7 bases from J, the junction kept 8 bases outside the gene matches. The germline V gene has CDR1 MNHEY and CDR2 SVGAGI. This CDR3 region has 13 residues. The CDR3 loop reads CASSAGTGSGYTF. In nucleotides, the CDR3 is TGTGCCAGCTCGGCCGGGACAGGGTCTGGCTACACCTTC.

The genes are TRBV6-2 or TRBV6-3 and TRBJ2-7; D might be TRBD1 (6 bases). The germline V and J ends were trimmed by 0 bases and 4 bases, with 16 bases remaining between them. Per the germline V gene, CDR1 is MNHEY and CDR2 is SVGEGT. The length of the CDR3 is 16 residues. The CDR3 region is CASSYSTPGRGYEQYF. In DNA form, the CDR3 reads TGTGCCAGCAGTTACTCGACCCCTGGCAGGGGTTACGAGCAGTACTTC.

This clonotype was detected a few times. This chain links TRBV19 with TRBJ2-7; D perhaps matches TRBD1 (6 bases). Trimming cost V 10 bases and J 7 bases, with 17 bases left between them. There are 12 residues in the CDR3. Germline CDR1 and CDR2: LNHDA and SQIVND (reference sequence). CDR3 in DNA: TGTGCCACAGGAACAGGGATAGGGGAGCAGTACTTC. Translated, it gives CATGTGIGEQYF.

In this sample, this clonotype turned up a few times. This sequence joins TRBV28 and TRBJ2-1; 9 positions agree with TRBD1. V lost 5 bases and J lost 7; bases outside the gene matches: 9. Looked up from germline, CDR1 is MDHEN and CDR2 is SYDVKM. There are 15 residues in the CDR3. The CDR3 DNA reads TGTGCCAGCAGTAGCGCCTCCGGGACAGGGAATGAGCAGTTCTTC. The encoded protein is CASSSASGTGNEQFF.

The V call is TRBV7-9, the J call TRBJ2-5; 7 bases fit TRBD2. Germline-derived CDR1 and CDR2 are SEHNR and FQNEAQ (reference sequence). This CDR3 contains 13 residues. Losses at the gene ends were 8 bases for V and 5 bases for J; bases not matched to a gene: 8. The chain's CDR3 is CASSRGVRETQYF. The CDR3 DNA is TGTGCCAGCTCACGGGGGGTCAGGGAGACCCAGTACTTC.

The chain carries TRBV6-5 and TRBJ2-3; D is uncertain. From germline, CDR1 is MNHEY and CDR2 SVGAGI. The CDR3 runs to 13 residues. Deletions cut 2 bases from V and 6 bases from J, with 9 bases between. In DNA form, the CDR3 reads TGTGCCAGCAGTTACCAGACCCGGGATACGCAGTATTTT. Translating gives CASSYQTRDTQYF.

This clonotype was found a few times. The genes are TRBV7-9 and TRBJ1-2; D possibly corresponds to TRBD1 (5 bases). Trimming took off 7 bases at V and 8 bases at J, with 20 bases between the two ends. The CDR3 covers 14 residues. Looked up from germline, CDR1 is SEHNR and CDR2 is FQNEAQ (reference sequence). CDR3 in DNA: TGTGCCAGCAACCTTCCCCTGGGGTGGGGCGGCTACACCTTC. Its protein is CASNLPLGWGGYTF. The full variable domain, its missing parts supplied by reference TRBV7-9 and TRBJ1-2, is DTGVSQNPRHKITKRGQNVTFRCDPISEHNRLYWYRQTLGQGPEFLTYFQNEAQLEKSRLLSDRFSAERPKGSFSTLEIQRTEQGDSAMYLCASNLPLGWGGYTFGSGTRLTVV.